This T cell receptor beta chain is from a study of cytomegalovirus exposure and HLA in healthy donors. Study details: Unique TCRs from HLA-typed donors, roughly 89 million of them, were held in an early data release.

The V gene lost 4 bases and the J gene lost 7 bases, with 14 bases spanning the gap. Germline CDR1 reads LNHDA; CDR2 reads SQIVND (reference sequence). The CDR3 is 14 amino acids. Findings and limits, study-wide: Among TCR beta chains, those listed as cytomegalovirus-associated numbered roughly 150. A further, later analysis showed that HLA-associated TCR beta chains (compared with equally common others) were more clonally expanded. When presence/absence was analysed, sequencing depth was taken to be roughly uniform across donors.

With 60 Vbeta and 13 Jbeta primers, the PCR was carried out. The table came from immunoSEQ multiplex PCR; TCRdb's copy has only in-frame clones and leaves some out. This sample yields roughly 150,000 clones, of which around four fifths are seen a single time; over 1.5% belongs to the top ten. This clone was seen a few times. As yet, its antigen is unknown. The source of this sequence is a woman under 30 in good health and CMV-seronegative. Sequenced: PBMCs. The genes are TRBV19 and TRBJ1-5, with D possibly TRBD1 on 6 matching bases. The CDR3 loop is CASSRQDGHQPQHF. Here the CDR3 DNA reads TGTGCCAGTAGTAGACAGGATGGTCACCAGCCCCAGCATTTT.